These 24 T cell receptor beta chains were all obtained from the same sample, sequenced in a study of blood T cells in healthy people across ages. Using a J-beta primer mix together with a sample-barcoded 5' primer, a second PCR was run for about 6 to 12 cycles. MiXCR was run by TCRdb on the 5' RACE reads, yielding one entry per CDR3 protein. The repertoire includes roughly 1.9 million distinct CDR3 sequences, roughly 43% of them detected once, and around 23% sits in the top ten. Specimen: blood. These receptors were collected from a human donor in good health.

This clonotype was picked up a small number of times. CDR3 region: CSARDATNEKLFF. CDR3 DNA: TGCAGTGCTCGGGACGCAACTAATGAAAAACTGTTTTTT. The chain employs TRBV20-1 and TRBJ1-4; D perhaps matches TRBD1 (5 bases). The CDR3 contains 13 residues. Germline V gene sequence: CDR1 DFQATT, CDR2 SNEGSKA (reference sequence). V was pared by 5 bases and J by 0 bases, with 7 bases between.

The chain couples TRBV20-1 to TRBJ2-7; the match to TRBD2 covers 9 bases. Germline CDR1 reads DFQATT; CDR2 reads SNEGSKA (reference sequence). Trimming removed 4 bases from V and 1 base from J; junction bases left unmatched: 8. The CDR3 contains 15 residues. The CDR3 bases are TGCAGTGCTAAAAAATTGACTAGCGGATCCTACGAGCAGTACTTC. Encoded protein: CSAKKLTSGSYEQYF.

This rearrangement joins TRBV20-1 to TRBJ2-1; D possibly corresponds to TRBD2 (7 bases). Per germline, CDR1 DFQATT and CDR2 SNEGSKA (reference sequence). V was clipped by 4 bases and J by 4 bases, with 14 bases between them. This CDR3 spans 14 amino acids. CDR3 protein: CSAIGGGGYNEQFF. In DNA form, the CDR3 reads TGCAGTGCTATTGGCGGGGGCGGGTACAATGAGCAGTTCTTC.

The J gene is TRBJ1-2, the V gene TRBV10-3; possibly TRBD1 for D (5 bases). In germline, CDR1 is ENHRY, CDR2 SYGVKD. Trimming took off 7 bases at V and 6 bases at J, with 30 bases between the two ends. The CDR3 is made up of 18 amino acids. CDR3 residues: CAITDGQGRQGGRNGYTF. Here the CDR3 DNA reads TGTGCCATCACGGACGGGCAGGGTAGGCAGGGAGGAAGGAATGGCTACACCTTC.

This clonotype was recorded a few times. This chain connects TRBV29-1 to TRBJ1-1, with unresolved D. V lost 5 bases and J lost 3, with 10 bases in between. The CDR3 loop spans 12 amino acids. The germline gives CDR1 SQVTM, CDR2 ANQGSEA. CDR3: CSVKQDYTEAFF. The CDR3 DNA follows: TGCAGCGTTAAGCAGGACTACACTGAAGCTTTCTTT.

The CDR3 coding sequence is TGCAGTGCTAGAGGCGGTACAGGGTGGCAAAACTACGAGCAGTACTTC. This encodes CSARGGTGWQNYEQYF. The chain links TRBV20-1 to TRBJ2-5, with TRBD1 as a possible D gene (6 bases). The J call could be wrong; TRBJ2-7 is a better fit for the DNA end. The CDR3 spans 16 residues. CDR1 is DFQATT and CDR2 is SNEGSKA in the germline V gene (reference sequence).

This clonotype turned up a few times. The junction departs from the called germline gene at one end, perhaps through a read error. CDR3 in amino acids: CTSSQTGSEQYF. Here the CDR3 DNA reads TGCACCAGCAGCCAAACAGGATCCGAGCAGTACTTC. This sequence joins TRBV4-3 and TRBJ2-4, with D perhaps TRBD1 (5 bases). The end of the DNA is better explained by TRBJ2-7, so the J call may be wrong. CDR1 and CDR2 (germline): LGHNA, YSLEER. The CDR3 is 12 amino acids.

This clonotype was seen repeatedly, ten times or more. This rearrangement joins TRBV6-5 to TRBJ1-2, with 7 bases lining up with TRBD1. Per the germline V gene, CDR1 is MNHEY and CDR2 is SVGAGI. Trimming removed 6 bases from V and 5 bases from J; junction bases left unmatched: 6. This CDR3 spans 13 amino acids. CDR3: CASSRTGQYGYTF. The CDR3 region has the DNA TGTGCCAGCAGCCGGACGGGACAGTATGGCTACACCTTC.

This clonotype was recorded a few times. V and J are TRBV5-6 and TRBJ2-1; the D call may be TRBD1 or TRBD2 (5 bases each). V lost 0 bases and J 3 bases, leaving 13 bases between the germline ends. CDR1 is SGHDT and CDR2 is YYEEEE in the germline V gene. This CDR3 has 16 amino acids. CDR3 sequence (DNA): TGTGCCAGCAGCTTGGCCACGAGGGGAGTCTACAATGAGCAGTTCTTC. It codes for CASSLATRGVYNEQFF.

This clonotype came up a few times. The V gene is TRBV7-2, the J gene TRBJ1-2; 9 nucleotides align to TRBD1. Germline V gene sequence: CDR1 SGHTA, CDR2 FQGNSA. V trimming: 0 bases; J trimming: 8 bases; junction bases outside the gene matches: 7. This CDR3 contains 15 residues. The CDR3 sequence is CASSLAGTGIGGYTF. The DNA for the CDR3 is TGTGCCAGCAGCTTAGCCGGGACAGGGATAGGCGGCTACACCTTC.

As regards this clonotype: One end of the junction is discordant with germline, which a read error may explain. This chain joins TRBV12-3 or TRBV12-4 and TRBJ1-2; possible D gene TRBD1, 5 bases. CDR3 size: 14 residues. This CDR3 is CASSLADSLRGHTF. The CDR3 nucleotides read TGTGCCAGCAGTTTAGCCGACAGCCTTCGTGGCCACACCTTC.

In DNA, the CDR3 is TGTGCTAGTGGTTTGGAAGGGGTGACCGGGGAGCTGTTTTTT. Translating it yields CASGLEGVTGELFF. The chain employs TRBV12-5 and TRBJ2-2; D is perhaps TRBD1 (5 bases). CDR3 size: 14 residues. The V and J ends lost 1 base and 5 bases respectively, with 8 bases between them. Germline V CDR1 and CDR2: LGHNT, FRNRAP.

V usage is TRBV7-8 and J usage is TRBJ2-2; no clear D. Deletions cut 5 bases from V and 0 bases from J, with 13 bases between. Per germline, CDR1 SGHVS and CDR2 FQNEAQ. The CDR3 is made up of 16 amino acids. CDR3 protein: CASSPSYRANTGELFF. The DNA of the CDR3 is TGTGCCAGCAGCCCCAGTTATAGGGCGAACACCGGGGAGCTGTTTTTT.

This clonotype was found many times. The junction departs from the called germline gene at one end, perhaps through a read error. The chain couples TRBV4-3 to TRBJ2-1, with D perhaps matching TRBD1 or TRBD2 (5 bases each). This CDR3 has 13 amino acids. The germline CDR1 and CDR2 sequences are LGHNA and YSLEER. In nucleotides, the CDR3 is TGTGCCAGCAGCCGGGACCGAGGGAATGAGCAGTTCTTC. Its protein is CASSRDRGNEQFF.

A remark on this clonotype: The junction and the germline gene differ at one end; a read error may be behind it. The rearrangement links TRBV7-2 to TRBJ1-2; D call uncertain. The CDR3 length is 15 residues. CDR1 is SGHTA, CDR2 FQGNSA, per germline. As DNA, the CDR3 is TGTGCCAGCAGCCTATACGCAACAGATAACTATGGCTGCACCTTC. It yields the protein CASSLYATDNYGCTF.

This clonotype was seen a handful of times. V and J are TRBV7-9 and TRBJ2-1; no clear D gene. The CDR3 length is 12 residues. Germline loops: CDR1 SEHNR, CDR2 FQNEAQ (reference sequence). The V end lost 3 bases, the J end lost 15 bases, and 15 bases lay between the germline ends. CDR3 nucleotides: TGTGCCAGCAGCTTCAGACCGGATGCAGTGTTCTTC. This encodes CASSFRPDAVFF.

This clonotype appeared a few times. V usage is TRBV5-1 and J usage is TRBJ1-4; a weak D match, TRBD1 (5 bases). Trimming cost V 5 bases and J 4 bases, with 12 bases left between them. The CDR3 contains 14 residues. Germline-derived CDR1 and CDR2 are SGHRS and YFSETQ. The CDR3 region has the DNA TGCGCCAGCAGGGAGGGGACGGGTAATGAAAAACTGTTTTTT. Encoded protein: CASREGTGNEKLFF. The full variable domain, its missing parts supplied by reference TRBV5-1 and TRBJ1-4, is KAGVTQTPRYLIKTRGQQVTLSCSPISGHRSVSWYQQTPGQGLQFLFEYFSETQRNKGNFPGRFSGRQFSNSRSEMNVSTLELGDSALYLCASREGTGNEKLFFGSGTQLSVL.

This clonotype was picked up a small number of times. V usage is TRBV6-2 or TRBV6-3 and J usage is TRBJ2-7; the D is unclear. Germline-derived CDR1 and CDR2 are MNHEY and SVGEGT. This CDR3 is built from 15 residues. The V end lost 5 bases, the J end lost 1 base, and 15 bases lay between the germline ends. CDR3: CASSHPTPGSYEQYF. The CDR3 DNA sequence: TGTGCCAGCAGTCACCCCACTCCAGGATCCTACGAGCAGTACTTC.

The chain is built from TRBV10-3 and TRBJ2-2, with D perhaps given as TRBD1 or TRBD2 (6 bases each). Looked up from germline, CDR1 is ENHRY and CDR2 is SYGVKD. The CDR3 is 18 residues long. The V end was cut by 0 bases, the J end by 2 bases, with 16 bases between. This CDR3 is CAISESTTGAINTGELFF. The DNA of the CDR3 is TGTGCCATCAGTGAGTCGACGACGGGGGCTATCAACACCGGGGAGCTGTTTTTT.

A remark on this clonotype: The junction differs from germline at one of its ends, possibly a read error. The chain is built from TRBV14 and TRBJ2-7; D perhaps matches TRBD1 (6 bases). Germline V gene data show CDR1 as SGHDN and CDR2 as FVKESK. This CDR3 contains 15 residues. This CDR3 is CASSQEQGSPYEQCF. CDR3 coding DNA: TGTGCCAGCAGCCAAGAACAGGGAAGCCCCTACGAGCAGTGCTTC. Full variable domain (missing parts from reference TRBV14 and TRBJ2-7): EAGVTQFPSHSVIEKGQTVTLRCDPISGHDNLYWYRRVMGKEIKFLLHFVKESKQDESGMPNNRFLAERTGGTYSTLKVQPAELEDSGVYFCASSQEQGSPYEQCFGPGTRLTVT.

This clonotype was counted a single time. The junction differs from germline at one of its ends, possibly a read error. The V gene is TRBV7-2, the J gene TRBJ1-2; a possible D gene is TRBD1 (5 bases). Germline lookup yields CDR1 SGHTA and CDR2 FQGNSA. The CDR3 is made up of 15 amino acids. CDR3 sequence (DNA): TGTGCCGGCAGCACCCAGGGAGGGATGGGCTATGGCTACACCTTC. Translated: CAGSTQGGMGYGYTF. Variable domain in full (rest from reference TRBV7-2 and TRBJ1-2): GAGVSQSPSNKVTEKGKDVELRCDPISGHTALYWYRQSLGQGLEFLIYFQGNSAPDKSGLPSDRFSAERTGGSVSTLTIQRTQQEDSAVYLCAGSTQGGMGYGYTFGSGTRLTVV.

This clonotype was recorded only once. The chain has TRBV28 and TRBJ1-1; maybe TRBD1 (5 bases). The V gene's germline CDR1 is MDHEN and CDR2 SYDVKM. The CDR3 has 13 amino acids. Between the trimmed V and J ends, which lost 3 bases and 9 bases, there was a span of 14 bases. The CDR3 nucleotides are TGTGCCAGCAGTTTGGAAGGGGTTAGTCAAGCTTTCTTT. Translating gives CASSLEGVSQAFF.

On this clonotype itself: The junction departs from the called germline gene at one end, perhaps through a read error. The chain couples TRBV11-2 to TRBJ2-2; D may correspond to TRBD1 or TRBD2 (6 bases each). The CDR3 length is 17 residues. From germline, CDR1 is SGHAT and CDR2 FQNNGV. The DNA for the CDR3 is TGTACCAGCAGCCCGCTGGGTGGGGGGCCGAACACCGGGGAGCTGTTTTTT. Its translation is CTSSPLGGGPNTGELFF.

This clonotype has more than one count but fewer than ten. V and J are TRBV12-3 or TRBV12-4 and TRBJ2-1, with no clear D. V shed 1 base and J shed 10 bases, with 8 bases lying between them. The CDR3 has 12 amino acids. Here the CDR3 reads CASSLEPREQFF. The CDR3 DNA reads TGTGCCAGCAGTTTAGAGCCGCGAGAGCAGTTCTTC.